The present entry profiles one T cell receptor (beta chain) with its context. This sample stems from a study of OX40 agonist ivuxolimab in advanced cancers. Overall study context: An agonistic human IgG2 monoclonal antibody against OX40 (CD134) was given. Across the patients, intravenous ivuxolimab was delivered every 2 weeks at 0.01 to 10 mg/kg. Of mixed ages from about 23 to 79 and averaging roughly 60 years, the group was over 80% male.

Some clones are missing from TCRdb's copy, which holds only in-frame ones; the method was immunoSEQ multiplex PCR. The sample comprises 15,000 to 20,000 clones, around 79% of which are singletons, and 30% to 35% rests with the top ten. The V gene lost 4 bases and the J gene lost 5 bases, with 11 bases spanning the gap. Germline V gives CDR1 MNHEY, CDR2 SVGAGI. This CDR3 spans 13 amino acids. The source material was CD4+ or CD8+ T cells sorted from blood, sampled in a trial of the OX40 agonist ivuxolimab. V gene TRBV6-5 combines with J gene TRBJ1-2, with D perhaps TRBD1 (5 bases). The receptor was derived from an adult with an advanced solid tumor such as melanoma, head and neck, liver or kidney cancer. CDR3 in DNA: TGTGCCAGCAGTTTAGGGACCGAGTATGGCTACACCTTC. It yields the protein CASSLGTEYGYTF.